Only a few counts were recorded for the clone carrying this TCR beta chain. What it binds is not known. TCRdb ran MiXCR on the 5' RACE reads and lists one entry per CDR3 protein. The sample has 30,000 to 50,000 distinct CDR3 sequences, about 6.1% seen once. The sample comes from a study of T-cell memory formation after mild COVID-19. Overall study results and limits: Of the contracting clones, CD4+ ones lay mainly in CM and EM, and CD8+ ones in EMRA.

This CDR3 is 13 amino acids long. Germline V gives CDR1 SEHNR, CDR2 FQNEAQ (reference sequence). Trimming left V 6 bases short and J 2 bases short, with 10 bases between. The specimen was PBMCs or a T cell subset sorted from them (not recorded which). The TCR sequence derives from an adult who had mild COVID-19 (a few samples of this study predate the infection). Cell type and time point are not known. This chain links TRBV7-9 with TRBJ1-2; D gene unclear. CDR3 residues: CASRSSGNYGYTF. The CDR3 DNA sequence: TGTGCCAGCAGATCCTCGGGGAACTATGGCTACACCTTC.